This T cell receptor (beta chain) was documented in a study of glioma-infiltrating T cells. General study findings and limits: Tissue and blood shared very few CDR3 sequences.

Using RNA template, CDR3s of TCR alpha and beta were amplified with iRepertoire arm-PCR. Input was roughly 85-400 ng of tissue mRNA or PBMC total RNA. TCRdb recomputed calls from the multiplex PCR reads with MiXCR, one row per CDR3 protein. In the table there are tens of thousands of distinct CDR3 sequences, about 25% of which are singletons. The germline gives CDR1 MNHNS, CDR2 SASEGT. Unmatched junction bases numbered 13, after V lost 3 bases and J lost 2 bases. The CDR3 runs 17 residues. This clonotype showed up many times. Its antigen remains unknown. This receptor was identified in a human donor with low-grade glioma or glioblastoma, undergoing nonglioma brain surgery, or in good health (not recorded which). Sequencing was done on a sample of glioma tissue, nonneoplastic brain tissue, or PBMCs (not recorded which). This chain connects TRBV6-1 to TRBJ2-7; 7 bases map to TRBD2. CDR3 amino acids: CASSEITSVPITYEQYF. CDR3 sequence (DNA): TGTGCCAGCAGTGAGATCACTAGCGTCCCGATCACCTACGAGCAGTACTTC.